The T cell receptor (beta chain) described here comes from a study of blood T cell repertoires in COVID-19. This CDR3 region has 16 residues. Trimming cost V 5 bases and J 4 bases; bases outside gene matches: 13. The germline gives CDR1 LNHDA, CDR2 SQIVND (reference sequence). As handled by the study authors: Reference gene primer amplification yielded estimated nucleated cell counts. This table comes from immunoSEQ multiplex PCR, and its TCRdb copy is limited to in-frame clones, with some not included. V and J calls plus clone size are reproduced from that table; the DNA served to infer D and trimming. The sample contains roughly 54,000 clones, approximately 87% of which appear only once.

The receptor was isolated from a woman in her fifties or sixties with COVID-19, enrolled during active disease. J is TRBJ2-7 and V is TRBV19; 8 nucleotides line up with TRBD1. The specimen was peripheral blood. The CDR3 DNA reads TGTGCCAGTAGTCCCAGGGGGCTGGGGTCTCGGTACGAGCAGTACTTC. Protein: CASSPRGLGSRYEQYF.